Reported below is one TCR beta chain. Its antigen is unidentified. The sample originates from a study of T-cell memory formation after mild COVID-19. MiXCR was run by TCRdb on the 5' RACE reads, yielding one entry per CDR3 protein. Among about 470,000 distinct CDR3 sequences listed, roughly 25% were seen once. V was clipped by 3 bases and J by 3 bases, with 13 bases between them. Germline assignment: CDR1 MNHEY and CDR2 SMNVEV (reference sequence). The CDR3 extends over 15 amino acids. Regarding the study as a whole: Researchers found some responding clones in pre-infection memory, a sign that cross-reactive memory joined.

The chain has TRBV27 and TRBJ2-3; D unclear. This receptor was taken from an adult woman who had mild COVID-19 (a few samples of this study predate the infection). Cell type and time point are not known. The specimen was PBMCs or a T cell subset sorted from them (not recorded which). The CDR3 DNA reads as TGTGCCAGCAGTTTGGGTGTCAGATCGACAGATACGCAGTATTTT. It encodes CASSLGVRSTDTQYF.